This T cell receptor (beta chain) was identified during a study of glioma-infiltrating T cells. Amplification of TCR alpha and beta CDR3 regions from RNA used iRepertoire nested multiplex PCR. TCRdb passed the multiplex PCR reads through MiXCR, listing each CDR3 protein once. The profile shows 300,000 to 400,000 distinct CDR3 sequences, roughly two fifths of them singletons. To note about this clonotype: The junction and the germline gene differ at one end; a read error may be behind it.

CDR3 length: 16 amino acids. Germline CDR1 LNHDA, CDR2 SQIVND (reference sequence). The sequenced sample consisted of glioma tissue, nonneoplastic brain tissue, or PBMCs (not recorded which). This clonotype originated in a human donor with low-grade glioma or glioblastoma, undergoing nonglioma brain surgery, or in good health (not recorded which). This chain connects TRBV19 to TRBJ1-2; D gene uncertain. The CDR3: CASIIPDMSPNYGYTF. The CDR3 DNA is TGTGCCAGTATTATACCTGACATGAGCCCCAACTATGGCTACACCTTC. The full variable domain, with the rest looked up from reference TRBV19 and TRBJ1-2, is DGGITQSPKYLFRKEGQNVTLSCEQNLNHDAMYWYRQDPGQGLRLIYYSQIVNDFQKGDIAEGYSVSREKKESFPLTVTSAQKNPTAFYLCASIIPDMSPNYGYTFGSGTRLTVV.